The 11 T cell receptor beta chains listed next were all sequenced from one sample in a study of blood T cell repertoires in COVID-19 (dated by TCRdb to the early 2020s). The library was produced with the immunoSEQ multiplex PCR assay. In TCRdb, the immuneACCESS table is reduced to in-frame sequences with V and J assigned. These tables do not hold every clone; where another copy was compared, an unresolved V gene accounts for under half, and the others remain unexplained. Across this sample there are 120,000 or so clones, with almost 70% seen only once. The top ten clones comprise roughly 2.2% of the sample. The sequenced sample consisted of peripheral blood. Receptor source: a woman in her seventies with acute or convalescent COVID-19.

The chain has TRBV12-3 or TRBV12-4 and TRBJ1-6; TRBD1 aligns across 7 bases. The CDR3 covers 13 residues. J gave up 11 bases and V 5 bases, and 6 bases lay outside the gene matches. The CDR3 nucleotides read TGTGCCAGCAGTCCAGACAGGGTGGCACCCCTCCACTTT. Translation: CASSPDRVAPLHF.

V and J are TRBV27 and TRBJ1-2; maybe TRBD1 (5 bases). The CDR3 has 15 residues. CDR1 and CDR2 (germline): MNHEY, SMNVEV (reference sequence). V was trimmed by 6 bases and J by 0 bases, leaving 14 bases between them. The CDR3 nucleotides are TGTGCCAGCAGGGGGGGGGACTCAGCTAACTATGGCTACACCTTC. This sequence encodes CASRGGDSANYGYTF.

The chain couples TRBV6-5 to TRBJ1-1, with 8 positions matching TRBD1. V gave up 0 bases and J gave up 11 bases; unmatched junction bases: 5. CDR1 MNHEY and CDR2 SVGAGI come from the germline V gene. This CDR3 is 13 amino acids long. In nucleotides, the CDR3 is TGTGCCAGCAGTTACTCGAAGGACAGGGATGCTTTCTTT. This codes for CASSYSKDRDAFF.

On this clone: The sample contains more than one DNA sequence encoding this CDR3. The chain links TRBV19 to TRBJ2-2; no firm D call. This CDR3 contains 12 residues. V shed 5 bases and J shed 6 bases, with 7 bases lying between them. Germline assignment: CDR1 LNHDA and CDR2 SQIVND (reference sequence). The CDR3 is CASSPRAGELFF. As DNA, the CDR3 is TGTGCCAGTAGTCCTCGCGCCGGGGAGCTGTTTTTT.

The chain joins TRBV20-1 to TRBJ1-2; no clear D. This CDR3 has 11 amino acids. V was shortened by 1 base and J by 8 bases, with 8 bases between the two germline ends. Germline values: CDR1 DFQATT, CDR2 SNEGSKA (reference sequence). The CDR3 sequence: CSARGGAGYTF. The CDR3 DNA sequence: TGCAGTGCTAGAGGAGGAGCGGGCTACACCTTC.

In this sample, this clone turned up a few times. V is TRBV19 and J is TRBJ1-5, with D uncertain. The CDR3 totals 14 residues. V lost 3 bases to trimming and J lost 4 bases, with 10 bases between them. Per the germline V gene, CDR1 is LNHDA and CDR2 is SQIVND (reference sequence). The CDR3 spells CASSIANGNQPQHF. The CDR3 DNA follows: TGTGCCAGTAGTATCGCCAACGGGAATCAGCCCCAGCATTTT.

The rearrangement uses TRBV9 and TRBJ2-5; the D gene is possibly TRBD2 (6 bases). Trimming pared 0 bases from V and 1 base from J, leaving 10 bases between. This CDR3 region has 15 residues. The germline V gene encodes CDR1 SGDLS and CDR2 YYNGEE. CDR3 coding DNA: TGTGCCAGCAGCGTAGCTACTAGCTTCCAAGAGACCCAGTACTTC. This translates into CASSVATSFQETQYF.

The rearrangement uses TRBV24-1 and TRBJ2-1; D may be TRBD1 (5 bases). This CDR3 is 14 amino acids long. V gave up 9 bases and J gave up 5 bases, with 16 bases separating them. Per the germline V gene, CDR1 is KGHDR and CDR2 is SFDVKD. CDR3 DNA: TGTGCCACCGCCCGAGCAGGGAACAACAATGAGCAGTTCTTC. This gives the protein CATARAGNNNEQFF.

This clone has just a few counts. The CDR3 DNA reads TGTGCCAGCAGCCAAGTGTTAGGGGACACTGAAGCTTTCTTT. This codes for CASSQVLGDTEAFF. V gene TRBV3-1 (or the pseudogene TRBV3-2) combines with J gene TRBJ1-1; maybe TRBD1 (5 bases). The germline V gene encodes CDR1 LGHDT and CDR2 YNNKEL (reference sequence). CDR3 length: 14 residues. Trimming cost V 1 base and J 3 bases, with 9 bases left between them.

This sequence joins TRBV11-3 and TRBJ2-5, with 10 bases matching TRBD1. Germline V gives CDR1 SGHNT, CDR2 YENEEA. CDR3 length equals 15 residues. The V and J ends lost 0 bases and 3 bases, in that order; junction bases with no gene match: 1. The CDR3 nucleotides read TGTGCCAGCAGCTTAGATGGGACAGGGGAAGAGACCCAGTACTTC. Translated, it gives CASSLDGTGEETQYF.

This clone was observed once. The gene calls are TRBV9 and TRBJ2-1; possible D gene TRBD2, 6 bases. Trimming removed 4 bases from V and 2 bases from J, with 19 bases in between. CDR3 length equals 17 residues. Looked up from germline, CDR1 is SGDLS and CDR2 is YYNGEE. The CDR3: CASSPHATSSTYNEQFF. The DNA for the CDR3 is TGTGCCAGCAGCCCCCATGCCACTAGCTCGACCTACAATGAGCAGTTCTTC.